This T cell receptor beta chain was obtained from a study of Ad26.COV2.S vaccination and SARS-CoV-2 variants. V was shortened by 3 bases and J by 3 bases, with 19 bases between the two germline ends. CDR1 and CDR2 (germline): LGHDT, YNNKEL (reference sequence). The CDR3 is 17 residues long. Treatment described: 19 received Ad26.COV2.S at low or high dose, single or two shots; 5 received placebo; per-sample allocation not given. Collection of samples fell on day 63 after the first vaccine or placebo injection. The repertoire was sequenced with immunoSEQ multiplex PCR; TCRdb's copy has only in-frame clones and lacks some. The table has about 410,000 clones, 75% to 90% seen once; the top ten hold around 1.8%.

The chain links TRBV3-1 (or the pseudogene TRBV3-2) to TRBJ2-3; D is unresolved. The TCR comes from a person between 18 and 59 years old who received the Ad26.COV2.S COVID-19 vaccine or a placebo. The starting material was peripheral blood, obtained in a trial of Ad26.COV2.S vaccine versus placebo. The CDR3 sequence: CASSQASPTITTDTQYF. CDR3 DNA sequence: TGTGCCAGCAGCCAGGCCAGCCCTACCATCACAACAGATACGCAGTATTTT.